This entry lists 9 T cell receptor beta chains sequenced from one sample in a study of T cells in Graves' hyperthyroidism and ophthalmopathy. TCR beta CDR3 regions were amplified from RNA transcripts. Primed by the HTBI set, a first-round RT-PCR was run on the TCR CDR3. TCRdb fed the multiplex PCR reads into MiXCR, producing one record per CDR3 protein. The sample contains 200,000 to 250,000 distinct CDR3 sequences, roughly 17% of which appear only once. Sample: blood. These receptors originate from a man in his fifties with Graves' hyperthyroidism.

This clonotype occurred many times. The V and J genes are TRBV7-8 and TRBJ1-1; the match to TRBD1 covers 7 bases. V trimming: 1 base; J trimming: 0 bases; junction bases outside the gene matches: 11. The CDR3 extends over 18 amino acids. CDR1 and CDR2 from the germline V gene are SGHVS and FQNEAQ. The CDR3 region is CASSLGRRRGRLNTEAFF. Written as DNA, the CDR3 is TGTGCCAGCAGCTTAGGGAGGAGGAGGGGGCGGCTGAACACTGAAGCTTTCTTT.

The table lists this clonotype with many counts. The V and J genes are TRBV30 and TRBJ2-7; 7 nucleotides align to TRBD2. With V trimmed by 2 bases and J by 5 bases, 6 bases remained unmatched. Germline loops: CDR1 GTSNPN, CDR2 SVGIG (reference sequence). The CDR3 has 13 residues. In nucleotides, the CDR3 is TGTGCCTGGAGTAGCAGGGAGGGCCACGAGCAGTACTTC. This encodes CAWSSREGHEQYF.

V is TRBV9 and J is TRBJ2-1; no firm D call. CDR1 and CDR2 from the germline V gene are SGDLS and YYNGEE. The CDR3 is 16 amino acids. V was pared by 0 bases and J by 0 bases, with 10 bases between. CDR3 in DNA: TGTGCCAGCAGCGTAGACGGGCGGCTCTCCTACAATGAGCAGTTCTTC. It yields the protein CASSVDGRLSYNEQFF.

This clonotype was detected a few times. The chain uses TRBV29-1 and TRBJ2-1; weak D call: TRBD1 (5 bases). The CDR3 runs to 10 residues. Trimming left V 6 bases short and J 7 bases short, with 7 bases between. Per the germline V gene, CDR1 is SQVTM and CDR2 is ANQGSEA. The CDR3 reads CSVTVNEQFF. CDR3 nucleotide sequence: TGCAGCGTGACAGTTAATGAGCAGTTCTTC.

A few counts support this clonotype. V and J are TRBV4-1 and TRBJ1-5; D unclear. V shed 1 base and J shed 3 bases, with 7 bases lying between them. Germline CDR1 MGHRA, CDR2 YSYEKL. The CDR3 extends over 14 amino acids. The CDR3 loop is CASSQAGVNQPQHF. The CDR3 DNA reads TGCGCCAGCAGCCAAGCAGGTGTCAATCAGCCCCAGCATTTT.

This clonotype has at least ten counts. The gene calls are TRBV3-1 and TRBJ1-1; 7 nucleotides agree with TRBD1. Germline assignment: CDR1 LGHDT and CDR2 YNNKEL (reference sequence). The CDR3 sequence is 15 residues long. V lost 4 bases and J lost 4; bases outside the gene matches: 9. The CDR3 loop is CASSLTGAGLTEAFF. As DNA, the CDR3 is TGTGCCAGCAGCCTAACAGGGGCCGGGCTCACTGAAGCTTTCTTT.

This clonotype was seen many times. The chain joins TRBV20-1 to TRBJ2-1; 7 bases line up with TRBD2. The CDR3 runs to 14 residues. Germline V gene lookup returns CDR1 DFQATT and CDR2 SNEGSKA (reference sequence). V shed 6 bases, J shed 2 bases, and the junction held 7 bases outside the gene matches. The CDR3, as DNA: TGCAGTGCCACCCTGGGACTAACCTACAATGAGCAGTTCTTC. Translation gives CSATLGLTYNEQFF.

This clonotype was counted many times. The gene calls are TRBV6-1 and TRBJ2-7, with TRBD1 as a possible D gene (6 bases). Trimming took off 10 bases at V and 0 bases at J, with 16 bases between the two ends. The CDR3 has 14 residues. Germline V CDR1 and CDR2: MNHNS, SASEGT. The CDR3 region is CATRPRDTSYEQYF. DNA for the CDR3: TGTGCCACCAGGCCCCGGGACACCTCCTACGAGCAGTACTTC.

The gene calls are TRBV6-5 and TRBJ2-1; 7 nucleotides agree with TRBD2. The V and J ends lost 1 base and 0 bases, in that order; junction bases with no gene match: 3. CDR1 is MNHEY, CDR2 SVGAGI, per germline. This CDR3 has 16 amino acids. CDR3 sequence: CASSYWGGSSYNEQFF. DNA of the CDR3: TGTGCCAGCAGTTACTGGGGGGGAAGCTCCTACAATGAGCAGTTCTTC.